The T cell receptor beta chain described here comes from a study of cytomegalovirus exposure and HLA in healthy donors. PCR employed 60 Vbeta and 13 Jbeta primers. Sequencing used immunoSEQ multiplex PCR; TCRdb keeps in-frame clones, though not all of them. In the table there are some 150,000 clones, over 70% of which are singletons. With V trimmed by 3 bases and J by 0 bases, 5 bases remained unmatched. Germline loops: CDR1 SGHAT, CDR2 FQNNGV. The CDR3 runs 15 residues. Study findings and constraints: A missense variant in DCLRE1C was later tied to TCR beta V- and J-gene trimming. The study recorded more than 150 TCR beta chains that were cytomegalovirus-associated.

As concerns this clone: The target antigen is unknown.

The receptor was derived from a man in his thirties or forties in good health and CMV-seropositive. Specimen: PBMCs. The genes are TRBV11-2 and TRBJ2-7; 7 bases map to TRBD2. Written as DNA, the CDR3 is TGTGCCAGCAGCTTGTCCACGGGGGGCTCCTACGAGCAGTACTTC. Protein sequence: CASSLSTGGSYEQYF. Full variable domain (remainder filled in from reference TRBV11-2 and TRBJ2-7): EAGVAQSPRYKIIEKRQSVAFWCNPISGHATLYWYQQILGQGPKLLIQFQNNGVVDDSQLPKDRFSAERLKGVDSTLKIQPAKLEDSAVYLCASSLSTGGSYEQYFGPGTRLTVT.